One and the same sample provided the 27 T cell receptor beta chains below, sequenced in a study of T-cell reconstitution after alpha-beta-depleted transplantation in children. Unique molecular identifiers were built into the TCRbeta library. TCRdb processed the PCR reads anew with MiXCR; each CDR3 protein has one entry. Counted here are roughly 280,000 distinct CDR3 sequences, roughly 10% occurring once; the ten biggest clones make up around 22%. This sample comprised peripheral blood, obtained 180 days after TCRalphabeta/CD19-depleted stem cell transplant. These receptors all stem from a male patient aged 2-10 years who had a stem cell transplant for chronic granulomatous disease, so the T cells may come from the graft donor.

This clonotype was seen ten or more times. The CDR3 nucleotides are TGTGCCAGCAGCTTGGAAGTTGGGTATGAGCAGTTCTTC. Its protein is CASSLEVGYEQFF. J is TRBJ2-1 and V is TRBV5-4; D unclear. This CDR3 is 13 amino acids long. The germline V and J ends were trimmed by 0 bases and 8 bases, with 9 bases remaining between them. CDR1 is SGHNT, CDR2 YYREEE, per germline (reference sequence). The variable domain in full, completed from reference TRBV5-4 and TRBJ2-1, reads ETGVTQSPTHLIKTRGQQVTLRCSSQSGHNTVSWYQQALGQGPQFIFQYYREEENGRGNFPPRFSGLQFPNYSSELNVNALELDDSALYLCASSLEVGYEQFFGPGTRLTVL.

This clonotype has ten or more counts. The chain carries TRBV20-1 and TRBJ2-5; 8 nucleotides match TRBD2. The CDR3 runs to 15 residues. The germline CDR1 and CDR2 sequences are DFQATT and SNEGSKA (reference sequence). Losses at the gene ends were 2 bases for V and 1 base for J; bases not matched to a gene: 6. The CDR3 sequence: CSARKGRGAQETQYF. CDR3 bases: TGCAGTGCTAGAAAAGGGCGGGGGGCCCAAGAGACCCAGTACTTC.

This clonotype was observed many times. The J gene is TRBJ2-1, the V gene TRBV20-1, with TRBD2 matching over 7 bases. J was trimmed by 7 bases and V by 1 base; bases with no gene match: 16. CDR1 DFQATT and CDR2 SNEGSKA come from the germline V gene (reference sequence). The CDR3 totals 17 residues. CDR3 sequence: CSARAGSGTTSGNEQFF. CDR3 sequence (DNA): TGCAGTGCTAGAGCGGGATCCGGGACTACCTCCGGAAATGAGCAGTTCTTC.

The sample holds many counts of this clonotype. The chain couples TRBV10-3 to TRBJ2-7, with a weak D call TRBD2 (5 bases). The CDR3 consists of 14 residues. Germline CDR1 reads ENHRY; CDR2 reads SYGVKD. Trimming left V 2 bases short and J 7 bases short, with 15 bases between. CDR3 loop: CAISEATTLGEQYF. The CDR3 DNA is TGTGCCATCAGTGAGGCGACTACCCTGGGTGAGCAGTACTTC.

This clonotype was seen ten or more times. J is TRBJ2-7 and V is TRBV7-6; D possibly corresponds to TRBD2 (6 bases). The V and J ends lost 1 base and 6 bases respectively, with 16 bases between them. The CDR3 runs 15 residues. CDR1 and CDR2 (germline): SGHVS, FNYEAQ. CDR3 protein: CASSLVVSGSSEQYF. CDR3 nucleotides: TGTGCCAGCAGCTTAGTAGTTAGCGGAAGTTCCGAGCAGTACTTC.

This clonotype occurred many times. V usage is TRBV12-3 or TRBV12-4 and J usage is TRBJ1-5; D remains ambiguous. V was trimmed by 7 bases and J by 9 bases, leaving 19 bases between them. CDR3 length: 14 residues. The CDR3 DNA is TGTGCCAGCACCCCCGGGGAGGCCTCTAGGCCCCAGCATTTT. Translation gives CASTPGEASRPQHF.

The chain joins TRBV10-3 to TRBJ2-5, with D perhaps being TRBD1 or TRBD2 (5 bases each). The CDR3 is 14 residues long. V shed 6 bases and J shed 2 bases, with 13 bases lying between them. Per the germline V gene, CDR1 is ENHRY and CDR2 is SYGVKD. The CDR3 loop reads CAIRTRGLQETQYF. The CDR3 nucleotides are TGTGCCATCAGAACCCGGGGCCTTCAAGAGACCCAGTACTTC.

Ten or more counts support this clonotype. This chain's CDR3 is CASSLFGHLFIRGYTF. CDR3 DNA: TGTGCCAGCAGCTTATTCGGACACCTCTTTATCAGGGGCTACACCTTC. The gene calls are TRBV7-8 and TRBJ1-2; tentatively, D is TRBD1 (5 bases). CDR3 size: 16 residues. CDR1 and CDR2 from the germline V gene are SGHVS and FQNEAQ. Trimming cost V 2 bases and J 8 bases, with 21 bases left between them.

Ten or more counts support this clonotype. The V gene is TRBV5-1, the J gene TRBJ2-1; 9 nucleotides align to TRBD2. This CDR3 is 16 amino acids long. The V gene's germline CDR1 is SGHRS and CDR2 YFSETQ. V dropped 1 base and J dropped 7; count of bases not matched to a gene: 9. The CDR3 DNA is TGCGCCAGCAGCTTGATGGGGGCGGGAGGGGTTAATGAGCAGTTCTTC. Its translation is CASSLMGAGGVNEQFF.

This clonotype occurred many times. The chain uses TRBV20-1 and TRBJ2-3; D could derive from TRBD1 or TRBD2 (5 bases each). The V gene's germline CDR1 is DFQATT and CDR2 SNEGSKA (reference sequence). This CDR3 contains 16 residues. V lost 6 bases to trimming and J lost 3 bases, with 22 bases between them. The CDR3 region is CSALLFRDVLTDTQYF. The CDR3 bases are TGCAGTGCCCTCTTATTCCGGGACGTCCTTACAGATACGCAGTATTTT.

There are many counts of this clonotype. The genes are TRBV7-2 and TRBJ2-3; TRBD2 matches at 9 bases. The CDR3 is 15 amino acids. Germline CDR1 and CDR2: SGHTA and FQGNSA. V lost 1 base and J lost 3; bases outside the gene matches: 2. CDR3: CASSLGRGGTDTQYF. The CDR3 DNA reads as TGTGCCAGCAGCTTAGGGCGGGGGGGTACAGATACGCAGTATTTT.

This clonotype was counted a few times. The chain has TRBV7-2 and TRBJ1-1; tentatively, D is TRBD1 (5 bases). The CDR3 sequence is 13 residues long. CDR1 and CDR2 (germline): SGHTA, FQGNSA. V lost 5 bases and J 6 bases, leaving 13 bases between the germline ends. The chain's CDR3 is CASSPALGAEAFF. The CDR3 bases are TGTGCCAGCAGCCCTGCTTTAGGGGCTGAAGCTTTCTTT.

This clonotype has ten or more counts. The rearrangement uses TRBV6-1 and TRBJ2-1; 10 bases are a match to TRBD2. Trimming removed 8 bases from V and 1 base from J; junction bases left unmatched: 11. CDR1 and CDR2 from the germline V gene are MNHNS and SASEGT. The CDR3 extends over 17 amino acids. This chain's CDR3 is CASLRRLAGFSYNEQFF. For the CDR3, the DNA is TGTGCCAGCCTTCGAAGACTAGCGGGCTTTTCCTACAATGAGCAGTTCTTC.

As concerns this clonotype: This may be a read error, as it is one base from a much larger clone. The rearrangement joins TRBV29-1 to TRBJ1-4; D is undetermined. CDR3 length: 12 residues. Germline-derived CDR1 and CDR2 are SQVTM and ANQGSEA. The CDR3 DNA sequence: TGCAGCGTTCTGGGAGCTAATGAAAGACTGTTTTTT. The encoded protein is CSVLGANERLFF.

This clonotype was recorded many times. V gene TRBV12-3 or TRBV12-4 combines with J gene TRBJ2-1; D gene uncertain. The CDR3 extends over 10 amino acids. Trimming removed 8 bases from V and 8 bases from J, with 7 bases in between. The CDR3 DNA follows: TGTGCCAGCGCAACCTATGAGCAGTTCTTC. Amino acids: CASATYEQFF.

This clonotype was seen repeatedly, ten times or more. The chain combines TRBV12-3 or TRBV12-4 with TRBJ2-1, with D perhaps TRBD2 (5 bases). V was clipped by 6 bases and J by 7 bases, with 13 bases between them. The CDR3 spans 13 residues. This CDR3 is CASSPISGNEQFF. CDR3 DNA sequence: TGTGCCAGCAGCCCCATCTCGGGAAATGAGCAGTTCTTC.

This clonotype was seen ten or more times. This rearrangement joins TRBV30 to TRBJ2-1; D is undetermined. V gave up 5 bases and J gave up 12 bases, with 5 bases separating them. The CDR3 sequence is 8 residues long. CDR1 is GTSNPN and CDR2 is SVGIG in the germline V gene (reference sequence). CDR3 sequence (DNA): TGTGCCTGGGGACGGCAGTTCTTC. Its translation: CAWGRQFF.

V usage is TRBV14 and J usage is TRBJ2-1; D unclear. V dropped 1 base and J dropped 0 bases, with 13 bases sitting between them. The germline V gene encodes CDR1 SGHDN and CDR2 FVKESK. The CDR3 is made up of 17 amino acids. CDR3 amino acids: CASSQGIWESSYNEQFF. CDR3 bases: TGTGCCAGCAGCCAAGGGATTTGGGAAAGCTCCTACAATGAGCAGTTCTTC.

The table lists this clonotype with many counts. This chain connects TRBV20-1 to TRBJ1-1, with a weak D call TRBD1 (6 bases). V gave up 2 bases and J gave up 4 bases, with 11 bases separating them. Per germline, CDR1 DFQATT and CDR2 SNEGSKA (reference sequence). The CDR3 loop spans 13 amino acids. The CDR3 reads CSARPGVITEAFF. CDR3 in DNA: TGCAGTGCTAGACCAGGGGTGATCACTGAAGCTTTCTTT.

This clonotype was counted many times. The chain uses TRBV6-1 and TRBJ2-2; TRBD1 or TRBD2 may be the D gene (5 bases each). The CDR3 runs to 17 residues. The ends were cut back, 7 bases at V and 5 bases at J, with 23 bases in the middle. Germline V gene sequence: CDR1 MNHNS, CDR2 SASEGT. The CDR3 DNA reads TGTGCCAGCACCACTCCATGGGACCCGTTCCTGACCGGGGAGCTGTTTTTT. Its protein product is CASTTPWDPFLTGELFF.

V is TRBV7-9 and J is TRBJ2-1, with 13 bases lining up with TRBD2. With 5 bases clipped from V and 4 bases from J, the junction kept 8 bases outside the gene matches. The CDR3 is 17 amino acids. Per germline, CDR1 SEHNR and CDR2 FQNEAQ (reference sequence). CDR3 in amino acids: CASSPWTSGRSYNEQFF. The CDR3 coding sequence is TGTGCCAGCAGCCCCTGGACTAGCGGGAGAAGTTACAATGAGCAGTTCTTC.

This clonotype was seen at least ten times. The CDR3 reads CASSFGGGTSYNEQFF. CDR3 nucleotide sequence: TGTGCCAGCAGCTTCGGGGGGGGGACCTCCTACAATGAGCAGTTCTTC. The chain joins TRBV7-3 to TRBJ2-1; 8 bases fit TRBD2. This CDR3 has 16 residues. J lost 0 bases, V lost 3 bases, and 4 bases had no gene match. The germline CDR1 and CDR2 sequences are SGHTA and FQGTGA.

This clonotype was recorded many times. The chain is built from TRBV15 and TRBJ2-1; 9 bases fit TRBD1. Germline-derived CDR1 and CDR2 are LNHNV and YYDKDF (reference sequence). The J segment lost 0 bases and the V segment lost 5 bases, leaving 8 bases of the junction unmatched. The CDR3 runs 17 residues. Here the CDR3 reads CATSDRGSRSSYNEQFF. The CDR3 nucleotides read TGTGCCACCAGCGACAGGGGGTCGCGGAGCTCCTACAATGAGCAGTTCTTC.

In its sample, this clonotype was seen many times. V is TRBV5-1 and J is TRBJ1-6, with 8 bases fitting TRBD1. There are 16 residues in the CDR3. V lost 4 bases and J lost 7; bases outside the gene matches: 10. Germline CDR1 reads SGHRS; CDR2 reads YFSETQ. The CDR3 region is CASSTGWTGRNSPLHF. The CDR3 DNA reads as TGCGCCAGCAGCACCGGCTGGACAGGGCGAAATTCACCCCTCCACTTT.

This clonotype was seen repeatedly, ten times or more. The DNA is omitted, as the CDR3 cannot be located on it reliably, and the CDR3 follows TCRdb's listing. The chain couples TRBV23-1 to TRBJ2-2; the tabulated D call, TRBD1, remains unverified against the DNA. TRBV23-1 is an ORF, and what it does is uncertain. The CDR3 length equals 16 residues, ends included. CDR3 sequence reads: CASSTPLREHRGAVFF.

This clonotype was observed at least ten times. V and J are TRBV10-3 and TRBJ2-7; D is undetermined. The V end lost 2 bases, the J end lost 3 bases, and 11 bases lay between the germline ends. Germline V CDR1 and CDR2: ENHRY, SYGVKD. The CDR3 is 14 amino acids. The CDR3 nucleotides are TGTGCCATCAGTGAGAGTGCGCAGGACTACGAGCAGTACTTC. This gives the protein CAISESAQDYEQYF.

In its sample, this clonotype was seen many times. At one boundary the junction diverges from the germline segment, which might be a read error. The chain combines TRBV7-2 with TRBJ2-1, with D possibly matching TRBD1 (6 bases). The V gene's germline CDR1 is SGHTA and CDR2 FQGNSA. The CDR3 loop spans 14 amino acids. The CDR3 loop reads CASSLDPGDNKQFF. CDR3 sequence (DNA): TGTGCCAGCAGCTTAGATCCAGGGGACAATAAGCAGTTCTTC.